This T cell receptor beta chain originates from a study of blood T cell repertoires in COVID-19. The overall study: From T cells, B-cell-depleted T cells, or PBMCs came the material, which was cDNA or gDNA.

This CDR3 has 17 amino acids. The germline V gene encodes CDR1 KGHDR and CDR2 SFDVKD. Unmatched junction bases numbered 12, after V lost 3 bases and J lost 4 bases. Assay used: immunoSEQ multiplex PCR; TCRdb lists only in-frame clones, some missing. Among 150,000 to 200,000 clones listed, almost 80% were seen once. This chain joins TRBV24-1 and TRBJ2-3; TRBD2 matches 7 bases. Sequencing was carried out using peripheral blood. The origin of this receptor is a man aged 60-69 years with active or convalescent COVID-19. In DNA, the CDR3 is TGTGCCACCAGTGATCGGGGAGGGAGGGCCCCCCCAGATACGCAGTATTTT. Its protein is CATSDRGGRAPPDTQYF.